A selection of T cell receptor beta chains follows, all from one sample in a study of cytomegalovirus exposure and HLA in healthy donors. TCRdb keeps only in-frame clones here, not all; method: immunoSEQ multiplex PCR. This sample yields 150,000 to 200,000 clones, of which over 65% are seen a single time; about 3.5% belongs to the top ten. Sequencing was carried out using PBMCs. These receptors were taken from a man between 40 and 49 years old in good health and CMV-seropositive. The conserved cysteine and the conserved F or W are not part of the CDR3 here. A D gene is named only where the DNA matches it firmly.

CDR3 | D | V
ASSEGSGYTSNQPQH | . | TRBV6-1
ASSQQYYSGNTIY | . | TRBV23-1
ATSRDLGGRNTEAF | . | TRBV15
ASSGGLGWRNQPQH | . | TRBV28
ASGAGDRAQGLF | TRBD1 | TRBV12-5
ASSQIRQGNQPQH | TRBD1 | TRBV5-6
ASSTRDRETQY | TRBD1 | TRBV11-3
ASSLGHHSYEQY | . | TRBV7-9
ASSPRWGGAGEQF | . | TRBV27
ASSPDYYNEQF | . | TRBV4-2
ASSSPSTGGTSGANVLT | TRBD2 | TRBV5-6
ASSQERQAVDTIY | . | TRBV4-1
ASKRGALPYGYT | . | TRBV6-1
ASSWGGGNHEQY | TRBD2 | TRBV10-2
ASSYTDSPLH | . | TRBV2
AISDAGELF | . | TRBV10-3
ASSPGGSGPLNLEQY | TRBD2 | TRBV11-3
ASSPTGVESSAQF | TRBD1 | TRBV9
ASSAKGGKPYNEQF | . | TRBV21-1
ASSWGGGVSNNEQF | . | TRBV5-1
ASSRGGGARDEKLF | . | TRBV4-1
ASSPGLSPLH | . | TRBV7-2
ASSRQGEKY | TRBD1 | TRBV19
ASSPQQAGGNDSPLH | TRBD1 | TRBV18
ASSPLSGRGTGELF | TRBD2 | TRBV5-6
SARGTYEQY | . | TRBV20-1
ASSVPNTVYGYT | . | TRBV5-6
ASSLETGQGGKAF | TRBD1 | TRBV5-1
ASGETGQSYEQY | . | TRBV2
ASSYSGGSTDTQY | . | TRBV6-6
ASSFFLAGVGETQY | TRBD2 | TRBV6-5
ASSLRTGWYNEQF | TRBD1 | TRBV7-2
ASRTSGSDEQY | TRBD2 | TRBV7-8
ASSYAYYASEQY | . | TRBV6-5
ASSYSPPLGIDTQY | . | TRBV6-5
ASSLLRDRGNTIY | TRBD1 | TRBV11-2
AISDLAGNYGYT | . | TRBV6-5
ASTPKQGTTDTQY | . | TRBV19
AISGSGPGTDTQY | . | TRBV10-3
ASSPRVGKEDEQY | . | TRBV9
ASISAGGAVAGYT | . | TRBV28
ASYTGDTGEQRDRYEQY | . | TRBV19
ASSQDLQMNTEAF | . | TRBV4-2
ASSLAGQGDIPYEQY | TRBD1 | TRBV5-1
ASSRGGLAKNIQY | TRBD1 | TRBV6-5
ASSPLGQNTGELF | . | TRBV18
ASSVSGDSPLH | . | TRBV6-1
ASSSPSTDTQY | . | TRBV28
ASRRTGEDYEQY | TRBD1 | TRBV25-1
ARRALNEQY | . | TRBV6-4
AIRLAGVADTQY | TRBD2 | TRBV10-3
ASGRDNRNTGELF | . | TRBV6-1
AWSVTGTQTGELF | . | TRBV30
ASSGQGATGELF | TRBD1 | TRBV2
ASSITGTGATEAF | TRBD1 | TRBV5-8